The clone carrying this TCR beta chain was observed a single time. Using immunoSEQ multiplex PCR, the repertoire was profiled, and TCRdb retains in-frame clones only, with some absent. The table shows roughly 190,000 clones, with 80% to 90% occurring only once. From germline, CDR1 is LGHDT and CDR2 YNNKEL (reference sequence). The CDR3 has 14 amino acids. Trimming cost V 2 bases and J 15 bases, with 20 bases left between them. The data originate from a study of blood T cell repertoires in COVID-19. As for the study in general: Italy, Spain and the United States were the sources of the convalescent and acute COVID-19 samples. The cDNA or gDNA used as material had been derived from T cells, B-cell-depleted T cells, or PBMCs.

Sequencing used peripheral blood. This TCR was sampled from a human donor in a cohort sampled during active COVID-19. The chain carries TRBV3-1 (or the pseudogene TRBV3-2) and TRBJ2-1, with D perhaps TRBD1 (5 bases). CDR3 DNA: TGTGCCAGCAGCCAAAGGGAAAGAATAGGGGCCAGGTTCTTC. It specifies CASSQRERIGARFF.